This T cell receptor (beta chain) was observed in a study of blood T cell repertoires in COVID-19. Study-level background: From T cells, B-cell-depleted T cells, or PBMCs came the material, which was cDNA or gDNA.

Those enrolled, adults aged about 18 to 89 years, came from fewer than 25 US areas. Recovered participants had two consecutive negative NP/OP PCR tests, healthcare professional clearance, or symptom resolution. Original processing notes: Estimation of nucleated cell counts was performed using reference gene primer amplification. This table comes from immunoSEQ multiplex PCR, and its TCRdb copy is limited to in-frame clones, with some not included. V and J calls and clone size are given by that table; D and trimming were obtained from the DNA. The repertoire includes about 310,000 clones, 89% of them detected once, and roughly a tenth sits in the top ten. Material: PBMCs or T cells enriched from blood (not recorded which). This sequence originates from a woman aged 25 to 45 who had recovered from COVID-19.

The CDR3 here is CASSSLNTNYNEQFF. The CDR3 DNA sequence: TGTGCCAGCAGCTCCTTAAACACTAATTACAATGAGCAGTTCTTC. The chain carries TRBV7-6 and TRBJ2-1; D gene uncertain. From germline, CDR1 is SGHVS and CDR2 FNYEAQ. Trimming removed 4 bases at V and 4 bases at J, with 14 bases between. This CDR3 is built from 15 residues. The full variable domain, with the rest looked up from reference TRBV7-6 and TRBJ2-1, is GAGVSQSPRYKVTKRGQDVALRCDPISGHVSLYWYRQALGQGPEFLTYFNYEAQQDKSGLPNDRFSAERPEGSISTLTIQRTEQRDSAMYRCASSSLNTNYNEQFFGPGTRLTVL.